The present T cell receptor beta chain was sequenced within a study of blood T cell repertoires in COVID-19 (TCRdb year 2020). Some background on the complete study: The collaborator samples originated in the United States, Italy and Spain and spanned the acute and convalescent phases of COVID-19. The material from the prospective study consisted of cDNA or gDNA derived from T cells, B-cell-depleted T cells, or PBMCs. Deeply sampled blood TCRbeta repertoires from subjects exposed to, actively infected with, or recovered from COVID-19 were included in the dataset. The repertoires were made available in a free public database intended to serve as a resource for research on the immune response to SARS-CoV-2. The samples were drawn from the first 160 participants of the ongoing ImmuneRACE study and from 950 to 1,500 subjects provided by 6 global collaborators. The sample metadata nearly always contained a de-identified subject ID, COVID-19 status, age in years and sex. HLA class I and class II types, where available, came from metadata supplied by the sample provider rather than from assay-based typing.

Study-level results and caveats: Clinical and demographic metadata were provided uncurated, with the amount varying by source and participant.

V drops 6 bases and J drops 3 bases, leaving 6 bases in between. Reading the germline V gene gives CDR1 SQVTM and CDR2 ANQGSEA. Counted from cysteine to phenylalanine, this CDR3 has 10 amino acids. Just CDR3 DNA is preserved here, 30 bases in frame from base 1. This clone was counted once. The antigen this receptor binds is unknown. No base-level quality is on record; no much larger clone is a single base apart. A second Seattle source provided samples from volunteer blood donors who had recovered from COVID-19. Collaborating institutions collected whole blood in K2EDTA tubes following their own protocols. For TCRbeta analysis, collaborators shipped samples in one of three forms: frozen whole blood, isolated PBMCs, or DNA extracted from either of those sample types. The immunoSEQ Assay, a bias-controlled multiplex PCR, was used to amplify TCRbeta CDR3 regions from genomic DNA. The original pipeline was this. The number of nucleated cells in each sample was estimated by amplification of reference gene primers within the assay. To quantify the absolute abundance of each unique TCRbeta CDR3 rearrangement, sequence reads were collapsed and filtered. For each sample, productive Simpson clonality was calculated as the square root of Simpson's diversity index across productive rearrangements. Here the immuneACCESS table is served through TCRdb, limited to in-frame sequences with V and J called. Missing clones are a known gap in these copies; in checked studies unresolved V genes cover under half, and the rest lacks a known reason. The V and J calls and clone size were taken over from that table, and D and trimming were inferred from the DNA. In this sample the table shows around 230,000 clones, around 84% of which occur a single time. In total, the top ten clones hold approximately 2.4% of the sample.

Recombination linked TRBV29-1 to TRBJ2-7, with the D gene uncertain. What was sequenced was peripheral blood. This sequence originates from a man in his forties who had recovered from COVID-19. CDR3 reads: CSVLDYEQYF. The DNA sequence reads TGCAGCGTCTTAGACTACGAGCAGTACTTC.